This T cell receptor beta chain was recovered during a study of blood T cell repertoires in COVID-19. Study overall: From the United States, Italy and Spain came samples of acute and convalescent COVID-19. T cells, B-cell-depleted T cells, or PBMCs provided the cDNA or gDNA that served as material.

Assay: immunoSEQ multiplex PCR; the TCRdb copy retains only in-frame clones and omits some. This table holds a few hundred thousand clones, approximately 87% found once. Participants were aged about 18 to 89 years, lived in some 23 US areas, and enrolled virtually. The study assigned cohorts using participant-reported clinical history. Germline CDR1 is MNHEY and CDR2 is SMNVEV (reference sequence). V lost 6 bases to trimming and J lost 0 bases, with 9 bases between them. The length of the CDR3 is 14 residues. The specimen sequenced was PBMCs or T cells enriched from blood (not recorded which). V gene TRBV27 combines with J gene TRBJ1-5; D uncertain. The TCR originated in a middle-aged woman who had recovered from COVID-19. For the CDR3, the DNA is TGTGCCAGCAGCCCGGGAATTAGCAATCAGCCCCAGCATTTT. Translation: CASSPGISNQPQHF.